The sequence of this T cell receptor (beta chain) was determined in a study of PD-L1 blockade in urothelial cancer. Overall study: Bladder-origin urothelial cancer in males described most of the 29 patients. Analysis of the blood was performed 3 weeks (second dose) and 6 weeks after treatment start.

Added to each PCR by spiking were synthetic TCR analog templates. This table comes from immunoSEQ multiplex PCR, and its TCRdb copy is limited to in-frame clones, with some not included. The sample contains just under 45,000 clones, 88% of which appear only once. CDR1 is SGHTA, CDR2 FQGNSA, per germline. This CDR3 is built from 14 residues. Trimming cost V 1 base and J 7 bases, with 13 bases left between them. The specimen was PBMCs, collected around atezolizumab (anti-PD-L1) treatment. The clonotype comes from a woman aged 60-75 years with urothelial cancer. This sequence joins TRBV7-2 and TRBJ1-2, with D maybe TRBD1 (5 bases). The CDR3 loop is CASSLVGLQGGYTF. In nucleotides, the CDR3 is TGTGCCAGCAGCTTAGTCGGTTTGCAGGGTGGCTACACCTTC.